This TCR beta chain is from a study of blood T cells in healthy people across ages. Germline CDR1 and CDR2: SQVTM and ANQGSEA. The CDR3 spans 13 residues. Germline trimming cut 4 bases from V and 4 bases from J; bases unmatched to any gene: 6. Primed by a sample-barcoded 5' primer and a J-beta primer mix, a second PCR proceeded for about 7 to 11 cycles. Every molecule of cDNA carried a tag from a template-switch adaptor with 12 random nucleotides. TCRdb itself ran the 5' RACE reads through MiXCR, one entry per CDR3 protein. The sample includes about 1,600,000 distinct CDR3 sequences, approximately 42% seen only once; the top ten take 7.9%. This clonotype has a handful of counts.

The sample consisted of blood. This sequence joins TRBV29-1 and TRBJ2-7, with 8 bases lining up with TRBD1. This receptor was obtained from a woman younger than 30 in good health. CDR3 in DNA: TGCAGCGTTGGAGGGACAGGCAGGTACGAGCAGTACTTC. Translating gives CSVGGTGRYEQYF.